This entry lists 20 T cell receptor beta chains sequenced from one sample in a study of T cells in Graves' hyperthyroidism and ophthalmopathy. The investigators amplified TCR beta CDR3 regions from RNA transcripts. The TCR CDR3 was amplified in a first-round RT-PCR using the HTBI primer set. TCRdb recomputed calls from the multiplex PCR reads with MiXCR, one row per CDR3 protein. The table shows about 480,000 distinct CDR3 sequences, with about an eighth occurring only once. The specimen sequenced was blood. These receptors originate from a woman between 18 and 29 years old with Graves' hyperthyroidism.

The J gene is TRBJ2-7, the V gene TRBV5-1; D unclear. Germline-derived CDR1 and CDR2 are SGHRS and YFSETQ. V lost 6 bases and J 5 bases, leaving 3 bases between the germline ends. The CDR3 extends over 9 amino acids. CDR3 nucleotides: TGCGCCAGCACGCACGAGCAGTACTTC. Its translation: CASTHEQYF. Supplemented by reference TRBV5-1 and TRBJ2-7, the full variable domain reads KAGVTQTPRYLIKTRGQQVTLSCSPISGHRSVSWYQQTPGQGLQFLFEYFSETQRNKGNFPGRFSGRQFSNSRSEMNVSTLELGDSALYLCASTHEQYFGPGTRLTVT.

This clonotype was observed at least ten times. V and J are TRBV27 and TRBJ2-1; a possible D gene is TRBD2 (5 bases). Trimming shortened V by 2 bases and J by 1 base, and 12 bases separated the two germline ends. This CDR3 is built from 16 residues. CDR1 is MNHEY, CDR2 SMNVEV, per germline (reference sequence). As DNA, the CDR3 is TGTGCCAGCAGTTTACTCCTAGGAGGTTCCTACAATGAGCAGTTCTTC. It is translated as CASSLLLGGSYNEQFF.

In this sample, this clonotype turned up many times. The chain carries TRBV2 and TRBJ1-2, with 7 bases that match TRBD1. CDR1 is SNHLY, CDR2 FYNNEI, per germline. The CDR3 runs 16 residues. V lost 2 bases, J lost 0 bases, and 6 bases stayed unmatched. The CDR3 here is CASSESSRGTNYGYTF. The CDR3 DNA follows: TGTGCCAGCAGTGAATCTAGCAGGGGGACTAACTATGGCTACACCTTC.

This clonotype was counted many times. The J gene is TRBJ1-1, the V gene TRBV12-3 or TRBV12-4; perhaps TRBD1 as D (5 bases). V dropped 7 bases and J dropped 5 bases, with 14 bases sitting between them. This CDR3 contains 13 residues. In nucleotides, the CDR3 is TGTGCCAGCAAATCCGACAGTTTTACTGAAGCTTTCTTT. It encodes CASKSDSFTEAFF.

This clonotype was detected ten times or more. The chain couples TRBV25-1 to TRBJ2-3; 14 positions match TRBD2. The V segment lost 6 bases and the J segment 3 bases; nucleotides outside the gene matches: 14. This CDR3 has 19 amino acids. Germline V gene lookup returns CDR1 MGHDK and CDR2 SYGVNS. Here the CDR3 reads CASRPGTSGSGRSTDTQYF. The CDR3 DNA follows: TGTGCCAGCAGACCTGGGACTAGCGGGAGCGGGAGGTCGACAGATACGCAGTATTTT.

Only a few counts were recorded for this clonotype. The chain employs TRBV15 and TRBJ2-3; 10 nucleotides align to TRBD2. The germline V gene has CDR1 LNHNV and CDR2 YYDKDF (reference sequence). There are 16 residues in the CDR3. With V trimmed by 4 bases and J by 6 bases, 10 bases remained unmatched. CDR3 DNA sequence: TGTGCCACCAGCAACACCCTAGCGGGAGAGGTGGATACGCAGTATTTT. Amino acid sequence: CATSNTLAGEVDTQYF.

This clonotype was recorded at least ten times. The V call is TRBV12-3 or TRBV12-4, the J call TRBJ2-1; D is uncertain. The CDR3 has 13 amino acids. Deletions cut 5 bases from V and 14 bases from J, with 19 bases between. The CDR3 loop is CASSLDPLGIKFF. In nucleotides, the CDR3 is TGTGCCAGCAGTCTAGACCCACTGGGGATTAAGTTCTTC.

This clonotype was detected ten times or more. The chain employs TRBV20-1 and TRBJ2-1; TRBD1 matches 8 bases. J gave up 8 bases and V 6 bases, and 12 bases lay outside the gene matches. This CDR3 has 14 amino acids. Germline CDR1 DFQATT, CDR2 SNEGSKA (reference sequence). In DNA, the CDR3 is TGCAGTGCGACGGGACAGGCGACTTGGGATGAGCAGTTCTTC. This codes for CSATGQATWDEQFF.

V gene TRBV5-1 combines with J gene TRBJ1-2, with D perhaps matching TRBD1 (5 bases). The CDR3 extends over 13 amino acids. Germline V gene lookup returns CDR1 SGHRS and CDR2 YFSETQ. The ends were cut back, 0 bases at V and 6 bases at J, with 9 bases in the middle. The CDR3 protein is CASSLARGNGYTF. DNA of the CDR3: TGCGCCAGCAGCTTGGCCCGGGGGAATGGCTACACCTTC.

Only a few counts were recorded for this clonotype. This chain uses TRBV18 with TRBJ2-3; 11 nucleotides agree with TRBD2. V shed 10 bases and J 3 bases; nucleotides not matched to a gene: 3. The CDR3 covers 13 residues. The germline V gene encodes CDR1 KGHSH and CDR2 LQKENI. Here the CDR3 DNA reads TGTGCCACCGGGACTAGCGGTACAGATACGCAGTATTTT. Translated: CATGTSGTDTQYF.

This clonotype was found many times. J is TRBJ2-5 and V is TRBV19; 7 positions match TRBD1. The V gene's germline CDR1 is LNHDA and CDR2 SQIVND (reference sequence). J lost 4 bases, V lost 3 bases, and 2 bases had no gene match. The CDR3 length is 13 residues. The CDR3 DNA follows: TGTGCCAGTAGTATCAGGGGGAGAGAGACCCAGTACTTC. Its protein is CASSIRGRETQYF.

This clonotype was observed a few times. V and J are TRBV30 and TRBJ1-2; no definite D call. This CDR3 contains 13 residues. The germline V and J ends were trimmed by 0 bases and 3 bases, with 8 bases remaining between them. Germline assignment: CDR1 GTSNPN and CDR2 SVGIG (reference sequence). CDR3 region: CAWSVGKDYGYTF. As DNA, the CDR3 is TGTGCCTGGAGTGTGGGCAAGGACTATGGCTACACCTTC. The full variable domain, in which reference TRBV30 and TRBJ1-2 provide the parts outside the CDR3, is SQTIHQWPATLVQPVGSPLSLECTVEGTSNPNLYWYRQAAGRGLQLLFYSVGIGQISSEVPQNLSASRPQDRQFILSSKKLLLSDSGFYLCAWSVGKDYGYTFGSGTRLTVV.

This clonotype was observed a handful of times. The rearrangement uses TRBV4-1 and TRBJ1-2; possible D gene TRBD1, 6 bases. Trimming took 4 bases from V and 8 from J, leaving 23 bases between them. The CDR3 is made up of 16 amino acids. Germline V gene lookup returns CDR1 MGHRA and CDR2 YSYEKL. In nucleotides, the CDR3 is TGCGCCAGCAGCCTGCCTCCCTGGACAGAACGGCGAGGCTACACCTTC. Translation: CASSLPPWTERRGYTF.

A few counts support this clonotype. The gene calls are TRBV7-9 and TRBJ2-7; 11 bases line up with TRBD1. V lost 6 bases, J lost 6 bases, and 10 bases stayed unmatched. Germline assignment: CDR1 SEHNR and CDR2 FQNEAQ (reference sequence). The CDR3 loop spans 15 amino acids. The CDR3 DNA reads TGTGCCAGCAGGCCCGGAGGACAGGGGGCCGGCGAGCAGTACTTC. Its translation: CASRPGGQGAGEQYF.

CDR3 nucleotides: TGTGCCAGTAGTATTGGGCAGCGTCTGGGAGGCTACACCTTC. Translating gives CASSIGQRLGGYTF. The genes are TRBV19 and TRBJ1-2; unclear D gene. CDR1 and CDR2 (germline): LNHDA, SQIVND (reference sequence). The CDR3 runs 14 residues. V gave up 3 bases and J gave up 8 bases, with 16 bases separating them.

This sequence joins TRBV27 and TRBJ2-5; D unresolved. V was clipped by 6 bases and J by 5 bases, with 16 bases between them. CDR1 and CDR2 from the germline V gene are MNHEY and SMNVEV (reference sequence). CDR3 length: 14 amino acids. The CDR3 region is CASRTGVIQETQYF. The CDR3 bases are TGTGCCAGCAGAACCGGTGTAATCCAGGAGACCCAGTACTTC.

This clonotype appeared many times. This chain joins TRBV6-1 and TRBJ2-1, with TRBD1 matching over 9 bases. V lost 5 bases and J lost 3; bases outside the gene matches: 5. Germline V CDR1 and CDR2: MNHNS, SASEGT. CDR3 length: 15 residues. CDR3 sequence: CASSTLTGGYNEQFF. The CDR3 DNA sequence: TGTGCCAGCAGTACGCTGACAGGGGGCTACAATGAGCAGTTCTTC.

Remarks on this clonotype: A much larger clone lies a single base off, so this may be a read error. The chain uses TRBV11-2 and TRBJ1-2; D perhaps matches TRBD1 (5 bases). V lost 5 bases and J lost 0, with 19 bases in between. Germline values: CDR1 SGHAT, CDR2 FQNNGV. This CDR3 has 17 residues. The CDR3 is CASSAPGRQTPNYGYTF. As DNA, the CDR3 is TGTGCCAGCAGCGCCCCGGGACGGCAAACGCCTAACTATGGCTACACCTTC. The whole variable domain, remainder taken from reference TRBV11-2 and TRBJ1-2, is EAGVAQSPRYKIIEKRQSVAFWCNPISGHATLYWYQQILGQGPKLLIQFQNNGVVDDSQLPKDRFSAERLKGVDSTLKIQPAKLEDSAVYLCASSAPGRQTPNYGYTFGSGTRLTVV.

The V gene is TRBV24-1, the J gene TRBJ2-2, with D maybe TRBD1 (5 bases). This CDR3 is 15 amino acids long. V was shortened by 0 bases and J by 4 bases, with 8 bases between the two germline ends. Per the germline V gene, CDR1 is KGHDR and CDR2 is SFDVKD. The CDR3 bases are TGTGCCACCAGTGATTTGCAGACAGCCACCGGGGAGCTGTTTTTT. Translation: CATSDLQTATGELFF.

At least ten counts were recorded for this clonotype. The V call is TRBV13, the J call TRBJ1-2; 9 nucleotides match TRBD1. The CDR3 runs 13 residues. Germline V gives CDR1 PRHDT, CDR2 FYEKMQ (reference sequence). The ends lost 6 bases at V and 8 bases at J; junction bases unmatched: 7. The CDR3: CASRLQGARGYTF. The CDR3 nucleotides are TGTGCCAGCAGACTACAGGGGGCAAGGGGCTACACCTTC.